This note documents a single TCR beta chain sequence. Its antigen is not known. About 39,000 genome equivalents of blood DNA were amplified for TRB. Multiplex touch-down PCR amplified TRB using TRB-A and TRB-B pools in one tube. One entry per CDR3 protein, without DNA, is what TCRdb gives after re-calling the multiplex PCR reads. The data show fewer than 3,500 distinct CDR3 sequences, and the top ten clones hold approximately 3.5%. This sample is drawn from a study of T cell clusters in autoimmune cytopenias. Study at large: Per sample, median TRB depth was about 51,000 reads, yielding a median about 2,400 distinct clonotypes.

General study findings and limits: The T cell clusters were defined only in silico, without experimental functional validation. Physiological T cell clusters of healthy donors were apparently absent in primary autoimmune cytopenia patients. Active autoimmune hepatitis patients had around 2.7-fold fewer exclusive TRB clusters than healthy donors.

The CDR3 runs 13 residues. Germline CDR1 reads MDHEN; CDR2 reads SYDVKM. The chain is built from TRBV28 and TRBJ1-2. This TCR was sampled from a human donor with an autoimmune cytopenia or autoimmune hepatitis (not recorded which). The source material was peripheral blood. This CDR3 reads CASRGGGNYGYTF.